This TCR beta chain was identified during a study of early T cells in non-severe SARS-CoV-2 infection. The CDR3 has 15 residues. In germline, CDR1 is SGHVS, CDR2 FQNEAQ. Trimming pared 5 bases from V and 2 bases from J, leaving 14 bases between. A single record per CDR3 protein comes from TCRdb applying MiXCR to the 5' RACE reads. The repertoire has roughly 90,000 distinct CDR3 sequences, over 13% of them found once; the top ten carry roughly 3%. This sequence was found in an adult who was a healthcare worker with PCR-confirmed SARS-CoV-2 infection or an uninfected control (not recorded which). This sequence joins TRBV7-8 and TRBJ2-3; possible D gene TRBD2, 5 bases. The sequencing input was whole blood. The CDR3: CASSTRVGPTDTQYF. The DNA of the CDR3 is TGTGCCAGCAGCACGCGGGTGGGCCCCACAGATACGCAGTATTTT. The whole variable domain, remainder taken from reference TRBV7-8 and TRBJ2-3, is GAGVSQSPRYKVAKRGQDVALRCDPISGHVSLFWYQQALGQGPEFLTYFQNEAQLDKSGLPSDRFFAERPEGSVSTLKIQRTQQEDSAVYLCASSTRVGPTDTQYFGPGTRLTVL.